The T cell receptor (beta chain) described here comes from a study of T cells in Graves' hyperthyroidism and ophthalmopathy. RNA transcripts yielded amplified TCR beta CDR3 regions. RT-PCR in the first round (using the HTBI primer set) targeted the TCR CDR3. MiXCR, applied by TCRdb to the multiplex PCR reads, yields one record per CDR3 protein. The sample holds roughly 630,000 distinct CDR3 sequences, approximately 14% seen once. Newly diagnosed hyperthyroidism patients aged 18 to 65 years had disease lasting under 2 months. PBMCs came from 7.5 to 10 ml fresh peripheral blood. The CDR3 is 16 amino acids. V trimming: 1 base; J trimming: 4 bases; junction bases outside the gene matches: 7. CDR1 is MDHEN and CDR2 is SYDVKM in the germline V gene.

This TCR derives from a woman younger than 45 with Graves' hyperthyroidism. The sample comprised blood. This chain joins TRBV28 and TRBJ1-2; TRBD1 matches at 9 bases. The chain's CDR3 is CASSLSVGTGTYGYTF. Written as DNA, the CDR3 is TGTGCCAGCAGTTTATCCGTCGGGACAGGGACCTATGGCTACACCTTC.